Listed here are 24 T cell receptor beta chains from one sample, sequenced in a study of blood T cell repertoires in COVID-19. Assay: immunoSEQ multiplex PCR; the TCRdb copy retains only in-frame clones and omits some. This table has about 170,000 clones, 84% appearing once. The sequencing input was peripheral blood. All receptors come from a human donor with acute or convalescent COVID-19. The donor label of this sample is uncertain.

The J gene is TRBJ1-1, the V gene TRBV18; D remains unclear. This CDR3 has 13 amino acids. V was trimmed by 2 bases and J by 14 bases, leaving 18 bases between them. Germline CDR1 and CDR2: KGHSH and LQKENI. Here the CDR3 reads CASSPRDGGESFF. In nucleotides, the CDR3 is TGTGCCAGCTCACCAAGAGACGGCGGTGAGTCCTTCTTT.

This clone was detected only a few times. V is TRBV7-9 and J is TRBJ2-7, with 7 bases matching TRBD2. This CDR3 comprises 15 residues. From germline, CDR1 is SEHNR and CDR2 FQNEAQ (reference sequence). With 3 bases clipped from V and 5 bases from J, the junction kept 10 bases outside the gene matches. The CDR3: CASSFPTSRDHEQYF. For the CDR3, the DNA is TGTGCCAGCAGCTTCCCGACTAGCCGGGACCACGAGCAGTACTTC.

The genes are TRBV11-1 and TRBJ2-3; D perhaps matches TRBD2 (5 bases). The CDR3 runs to 16 residues. Deletions cut 3 bases from V and 3 bases from J, with 16 bases between. Per germline, CDR1 SGHAT and CDR2 FQDESV (reference sequence). CDR3 bases: TGTGCCAGCAGCTTTATAAGGGAGTTAGGAACAGATACGCAGTATTTT. Translating it yields CASSFIRELGTDTQYF.

This clone appeared a single time. V and J are TRBV5-1 and TRBJ2-1; 8 positions match TRBD1. The V gene end was trimmed by 4 bases and the J gene end by 3 bases; junction bases not matched to a gene: 12. The CDR3 covers 17 residues. Per the germline V gene, CDR1 is SGHRS and CDR2 is YFSETQ. The CDR3 DNA reads as TGCGCCAGCAGCCCATTGGCTATTGGACAGGGCTACAATGAGCAGTTCTTC. Its protein product is CASSPLAIGQGYNEQFF.

The rearrangement joins TRBV19 to TRBJ2-1; weak D call: TRBD2 (6 bases). The germline V gene encodes CDR1 LNHDA and CDR2 SQIVND (reference sequence). V lost 5 bases, J lost 12 bases, and 11 bases lay in between. The CDR3 has 11 residues. CDR3 bases: TGTGCCAGTAGTCTCTACGGGGGGCAGTTCTTC. Translation gives CASSLYGGQFF.

The gene calls are TRBV27 and TRBJ2-1, with 10 bases identical to TRBD2. Germline CDR1 reads MNHEY; CDR2 reads SMNVEV (reference sequence). J was trimmed by 0 bases and V by 5 bases; bases with no gene match: 7. The CDR3 totals 17 residues. Here the CDR3 reads CASSLRTSGRSYNEQFF. The DNA for the CDR3 is TGTGCCAGCAGTCTCCGGACTAGCGGTCGCTCCTACAATGAGCAGTTCTTC.

The chain couples TRBV7-2 to TRBJ1-1; maybe TRBD1 (5 bases). The length of the CDR3 is 15 residues. The ends were cut back, 1 base at V and 8 bases at J, with 17 bases in the middle. The germline gives CDR1 SGHTA, CDR2 FQGNSA. The CDR3 sequence: CASSLVSGQGREAFF. The CDR3, as DNA: TGTGCCAGCAGCTTAGTGTCAGGGCAAGGGAGGGAAGCTTTCTTT.

This rearrangement joins TRBV5-8 to TRBJ1-5; 9 bases fit TRBD1. This CDR3 comprises 14 residues. Unmatched junction bases numbered 3, after V lost 4 bases and J lost 4 bases. Germline loops: CDR1 SGHTS, CDR2 YDEGEE. For the CDR3, the DNA is TGTGCCAGCAGCCCCGACAGGGGGAATCAGCCCCAGCATTTT. Translated: CASSPDRGNQPQHF.

This chain links TRBV5-1 with TRBJ2-1; perhaps TRBD1 as D (6 bases). V was shortened by 4 bases and J by 5 bases, with 13 bases between the two germline ends. The CDR3 is 14 residues long. Per germline, CDR1 SGHRS and CDR2 YFSETQ. The CDR3 nucleotides read TGCGCCAGCAGCCTCCAGGCAGGGGACAATGAGCAGTTCTTC. Its translation: CASSLQAGDNEQFF.

The J gene is TRBJ2-3, the V gene TRBV7-6; the match to TRBD2 covers 7 bases. The germline V gene encodes CDR1 SGHVS and CDR2 FNYEAQ. V gave up 1 base and J gave up 8 bases; unmatched junction bases: 0. This CDR3 contains 12 residues. In nucleotides, the CDR3 is TGTGCCAGCAGCTTAGGGGAGGGTACGCAGTATTTT. Its translation is CASSLGEGTQYF.

This chain links TRBV7-8 with TRBJ1-2, with a tentative D call TRBD1 (6 bases). The CDR3 covers 13 residues. Per the germline V gene, CDR1 is SGHVS and CDR2 is FQNEAQ. Trimming stripped 3 bases from V and 8 bases from J, with 13 bases between. The CDR3, as DNA: TGTGCCAGCAGCTTTTGGGCAGGGGAAGGCTACACCTTC. This translates into CASSFWAGEGYTF. Full variable domain (remainder filled in from reference TRBV7-8 and TRBJ1-2): GAGVSQSPRYKVAKRGQDVALRCDPISGHVSLFWYQQALGQGPEFLTYFQNEAQLDKSGLPSDRFFAERPEGSVSTLKIQRTQQEDSAVYLCASSFWAGEGYTFGSGTRLTVV.

The chain links TRBV30 to TRBJ1-5; TRBD1 matches at 9 bases. The J segment lost 4 bases and the V segment lost 4 bases, leaving 11 bases of the junction unmatched. CDR3 size: 16 residues. The V gene's germline CDR1 is GTSNPN and CDR2 SVGIG (reference sequence). CDR3 sequence: CAWKKKTGGGNQPQHF. The CDR3 DNA follows: TGTGCCTGGAAGAAGAAGACAGGGGGGGGAAATCAGCCCCAGCATTTT. The entire variable domain, with the rest obtained from reference TRBV30 and TRBJ1-5, is as follows: SQTIHQWPATLVQPVGSPLSLECTVEGTSNPNLYWYRQAAGRGLQLLFYSVGIGQISSEVPQNLSASRPQDRQFILSSKKLLLSDSGFYLCAWKKKTGGGNQPQHFGDGTRLSIL.

The rearrangement links TRBV2 to TRBJ2-5; D might be TRBD1 (6 bases). V was trimmed by 6 bases and J by 5 bases, leaving 13 bases between them. Germline values: CDR1 SNHLY, CDR2 FYNNEI. The CDR3 length is 13 residues. The CDR3 is CASRWDTEETQYF. The CDR3 bases are TGTGCCAGCAGATGGGACACCGAGGAGACCCAGTACTTC.

The V call is TRBV30, the J call TRBJ2-7; TRBD1 agrees at 7 bases. This CDR3 has 13 residues. The V and J ends lost 3 bases and 5 bases, in that order; junction bases with no gene match: 7. Germline values: CDR1 GTSNPN, CDR2 SVGIG (reference sequence). In nucleotides, the CDR3 is TGTGCCTGGAGAAACAGGGGTACGGACGAGCAGTACTTC. It is translated as CAWRNRGTDEQYF.

V and J are TRBV7-2 and TRBJ2-1; D is undetermined. The CDR3 length is 14 residues. Germline values: CDR1 SGHTA, CDR2 FQGNSA. The V end was cut by 5 bases, the J end by 6 bases, with 14 bases between. The CDR3 DNA reads TGTGCCAGCAGCGCAACCAGAGGTACCAATGAGCAGTTCTTC. Its protein product is CASSATRGTNEQFF. Filled out from reference TRBV7-2 and TRBJ2-1, the complete variable domain reads GAGVSQSPSNKVTEKGKDVELRCDPISGHTALYWYRQSLGQGLEFLIYFQGNSAPDKSGLPSDRFSAERTGGSVSTLTIQRTQQEDSAVYLCASSATRGTNEQFFGPGTRLTVL.

The chain uses TRBV11-2 and TRBJ1-6, with no clear D. Germline-derived CDR1 and CDR2 are SGHAT and FQNNGV. Trimming removed 0 bases from V and 6 bases from J, with 6 bases in between. The CDR3 runs to 14 residues. The CDR3 protein is CASSLDLRNSPLHF. CDR3 in DNA: TGTGCCAGCAGCTTAGATCTCCGTAATTCACCCCTCCACTTT.

The chain joins TRBV6-1 to TRBJ1-5; D unclear. Germline-derived CDR1 and CDR2 are MNHNS and SASEGT. The CDR3 has 13 residues. V was pared by 3 bases and J by 4 bases, with 7 bases between. CDR3 DNA sequence: TGTGCCAGCAGTGAGTGGCCAAATCAGCCCCAGCATTTT. This gives the protein CASSEWPNQPQHF.

The V gene is TRBV30, the J gene TRBJ1-4, with TRBD1 matching over 7 bases. V trimming: 3 bases; J trimming: 7 bases; junction bases outside the gene matches: 8. There are 14 residues in the CDR3. Germline V CDR1 and CDR2: GTSNPN, SVGIG (reference sequence). The CDR3 is CAWRPQGGGEKLFF. CDR3 DNA sequence: TGTGCCTGGAGACCTCAGGGGGGTGGTGAAAAACTGTTTTTT.

This clone appeared a few times. The chain is built from TRBV6-6 and TRBJ2-2; 12 nucleotides align to TRBD1. Germline V gene lookup returns CDR1 MNHNY and CDR2 SVGAGI (reference sequence). V lost 6 bases to trimming and J lost 9 bases; unmatched junction nucleotides: 8. This CDR3 region has 15 residues. The chain's CDR3 is CASSHTGQGARELFF. The CDR3 DNA follows: TGTGCCAGCAGCCATACGGGACAGGGGGCAAGGGAGCTGTTTTTT.

The chain couples TRBV6-6 to TRBJ2-3; 16 positions agree with TRBD2. With 5 bases clipped from V and 0 bases from J, the junction kept 2 bases outside the gene matches. The germline CDR1 and CDR2 sequences are MNHNY and SVGAGI (reference sequence). This CDR3 region has 17 residues. This CDR3 is CASSQGLAGGSTDTQYF. The CDR3 region has the DNA TGTGCCAGCAGTCAGGGACTAGCGGGGGGGAGCACAGATACGCAGTATTTT.

This sequence joins TRBV12-5 and TRBJ2-7; possibly TRBD1 for D (6 bases). Looked up from germline, CDR1 is LGHNT and CDR2 is FRNRAP. Trimming cost V 6 bases and J 0 bases, with 9 bases left between them. The CDR3 length is 13 residues. CDR3: CASGRGNSYEQYF. The DNA of the CDR3 is TGTGCTAGTGGAAGGGGGAACTCCTACGAGCAGTACTTC.

The genes are TRBV2 and TRBJ1-2, with TRBD1 identical over 9 bases. J was trimmed by 8 bases and V by 10 bases; bases with no gene match: 8. The CDR3 loop spans 12 amino acids. Germline V CDR1 and CDR2: SNHLY, FYNNEI. CDR3 amino acids: CANPGQGKGYTF. Written as DNA, the CDR3 is TGTGCCAACCCGGGACAGGGTAAGGGCTACACCTTC.

The CDR3 here is CASTRGGYGYTF. The CDR3 DNA is TGTGCCAGCACTAGGGGGGGATATGGCTACACCTTC. The V and J genes are TRBV6-5 and TRBJ1-2, with a possible D match to TRBD1 (6 bases). Trimming removed 7 bases at V and 5 bases at J, with 11 bases between. Germline lookup yields CDR1 MNHEY and CDR2 SVGAGI. The CDR3 spans 12 residues.

The chain employs TRBV7-9 and TRBJ1-3; no reliable D call. CDR1 is SEHNR and CDR2 is FQNEAQ in the germline V gene (reference sequence). CDR3 length: 14 residues. The V and J ends lost 4 bases and 2 bases respectively, with 9 bases between them. The CDR3 sequence: CASSSAGAGNTIYF. CDR3 coding DNA: TGTGCCAGCAGCTCGGCGGGCGCTGGAAACACCATATATTTT.